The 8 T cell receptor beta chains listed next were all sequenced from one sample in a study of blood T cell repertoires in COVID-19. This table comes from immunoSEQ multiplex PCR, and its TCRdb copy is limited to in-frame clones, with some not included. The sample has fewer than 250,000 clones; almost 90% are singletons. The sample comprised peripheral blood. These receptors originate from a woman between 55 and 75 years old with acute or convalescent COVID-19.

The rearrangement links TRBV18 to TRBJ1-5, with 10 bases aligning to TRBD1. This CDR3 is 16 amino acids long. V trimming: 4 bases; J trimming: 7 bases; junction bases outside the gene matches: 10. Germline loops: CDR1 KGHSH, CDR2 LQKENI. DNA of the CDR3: TGTGCCAGCTCACTTACCGGGACAGGGGAAGGACAGCCCCAGCATTTT. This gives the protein CASSLTGTGEGQPQHF.

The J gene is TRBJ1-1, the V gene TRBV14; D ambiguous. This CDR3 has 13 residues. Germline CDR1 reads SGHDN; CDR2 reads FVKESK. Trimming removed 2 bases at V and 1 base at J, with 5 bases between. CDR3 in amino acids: CASSQLPNTEAFF. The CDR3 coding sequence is TGTGCCAGCAGCCAACTCCCGAACACTGAAGCTTTCTTT.

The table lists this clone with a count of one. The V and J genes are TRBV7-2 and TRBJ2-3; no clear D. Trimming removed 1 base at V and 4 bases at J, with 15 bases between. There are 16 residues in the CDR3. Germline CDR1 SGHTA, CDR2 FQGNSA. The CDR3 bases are TGTGCCAGCAGCTTAGTAGCTGCGAGGTCCGCAGATACGCAGTATTTT. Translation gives CASSLVAARSADTQYF.

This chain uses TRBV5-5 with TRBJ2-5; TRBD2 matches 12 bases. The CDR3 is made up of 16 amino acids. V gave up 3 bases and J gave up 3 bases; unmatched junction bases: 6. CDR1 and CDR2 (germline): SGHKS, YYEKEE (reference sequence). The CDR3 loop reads CASSSPGLAGKETQYF. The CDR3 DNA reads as TGTGCCAGCAGCTCCCCAGGACTAGCGGGGAAAGAGACCCAGTACTTC.

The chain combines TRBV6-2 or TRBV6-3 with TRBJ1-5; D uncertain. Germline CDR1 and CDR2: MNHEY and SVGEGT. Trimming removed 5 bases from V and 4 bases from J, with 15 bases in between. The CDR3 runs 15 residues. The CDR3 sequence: CASSLSARGNQPQHF. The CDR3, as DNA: TGTGCCAGCAGTCTCTCGGCCCGCGGAAATCAGCCCCAGCATTTT.

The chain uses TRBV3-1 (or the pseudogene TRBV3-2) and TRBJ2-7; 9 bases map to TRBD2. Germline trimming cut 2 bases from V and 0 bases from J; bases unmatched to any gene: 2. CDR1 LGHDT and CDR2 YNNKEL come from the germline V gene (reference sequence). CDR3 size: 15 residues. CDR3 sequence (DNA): TGTGCCAGCAGCCAAAGTAGCGGGAGCTCCTACGAGCAGTACTTC. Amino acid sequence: CASSQSSGSSYEQYF.

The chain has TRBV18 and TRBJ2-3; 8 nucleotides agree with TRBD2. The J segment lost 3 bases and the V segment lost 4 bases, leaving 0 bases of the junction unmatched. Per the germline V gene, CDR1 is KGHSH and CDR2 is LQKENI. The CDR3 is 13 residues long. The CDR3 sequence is CASSLAGTDTQYF. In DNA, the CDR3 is TGTGCCAGCTCACTAGCGGGAACAGATACGCAGTATTTT.

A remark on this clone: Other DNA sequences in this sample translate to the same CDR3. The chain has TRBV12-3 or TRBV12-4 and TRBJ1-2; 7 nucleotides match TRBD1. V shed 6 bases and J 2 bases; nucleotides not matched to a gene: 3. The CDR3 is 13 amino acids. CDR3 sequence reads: CASSPGQNYGYTF. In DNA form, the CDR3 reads TGTGCCAGCAGCCCGGGACAGAACTATGGCTACACCTTC.